The present TCR beta chain was sequenced within a study of OX40 agonist ivuxolimab in advanced cancers. At the level of the study: Ivuxolimab was delivered to patients intravenously every 2 weeks at doses spanning 0.01 to 10 mg/kg. Three patients, one with hepatocellular carcinoma and two with cutaneous melanoma, achieved partial responses.

CDR3 length: 14 amino acids. Germline CDR1 is LNHDA and CDR2 is SQIVND (reference sequence). V lost 3 bases and J lost 5; bases outside the gene matches: 3. As concerns this clone: Its antigen remains unidentified.

Regarding the study as a whole: Which antigen the expanded peripheral T cells recognized is unknown. Clonal expansion was among the lowest in partial responders at 0.1-3.0 mg/kg, especially CD8+.

Sequenced by immunoSEQ multiplex PCR; TCRdb stores in-frame clones only, minus some. Of around 80,000 clones listed, 92% are singletons. V and J are TRBV19 and TRBJ1-4; 7 nucleotides line up with TRBD1. This TCR was sampled from an adult with an advanced solid tumor such as melanoma, head and neck, liver or kidney cancer. The specimen comprised CD4+ or CD8+ T cells sorted from blood, sampled in a trial of the OX40 agonist ivuxolimab. The CDR3 region has the DNA TGTGCCAGTAGTATGGGACAGACGAATGAAAAACTGTTTTTT. As protein: CASSMGQTNEKLFF.